This T cell receptor (beta chain) comes out of a study of Tregs in tolerant kidney transplant recipients. CD4+CD25+CD127- Tregs, CD4+CD25- non-Tregs, CD4 and CD8 cells were sorted. Thawed PBMCs were rested overnight at 37°C with 150 to 200 IU/ml IL-2 before regulatory T cell sorting. This table comes from immunoSEQ multiplex PCR, and its TCRdb copy is limited to in-frame clones, with some not included. The sample lists approximately 43,000 clones; around 90% were seen once. The TCR sequence derives from a human donor in good health. Input material: Tregs from blood.

CDR3 DNA: TGTGCCACCAGCAGAGATCGTGAATCGGGTCTAAAAAATCAGCCCCAGCATTTT. This translates into CATSRDRESGLKNQPQHF. The V gene is TRBV15, the J gene TRBJ1-5, with D hard to call. Germline V gene data show CDR1 as LNHNV and CDR2 as YYDKDF (reference sequence). V lost 0 bases and J 4 bases, leaving 19 bases between the germline ends. CDR3 length: 18 residues.